The TCR beta chain described here comes from a study of shared clonotypes between healthy human individuals. Study at large: Samples came from two female and a few male donors aged 18 to 49. Three CD4 naive, three CD4 memory, two CD8 naive and one CD8 memory plate were used per donor.

Sequencing was performed with immunoSEQ multiplex PCR; in TCRdb, only in-frame clones are kept and a portion is missing. The table shows about 2 million clones, with 85% to 95% occurring only once. The study, taken as a whole, reports: Clonotypes which were not shared had lower generation probabilities than clonotypes that all four donors shared. Shared across a few donors were around 5% of the naive CD4 clonotypes.

The CDR3 is made up of 15 amino acids. Losses at the gene ends were 2 bases for V and 10 bases for J; bases not matched to a gene: 8. Germline V gene data show CDR1 as KGHSH and CDR2 as LQKENI. A note on this clone: The target antigen is unknown.

This chain uses TRBV18 with TRBJ1-6, with 7 bases aligning to TRBD1. This TCR came from a man younger than 30 in good health. Material: naive CD4+ T cells sorted from blood. The subset is: CD45RA+ positively selected. CDR3 DNA sequence: TGTGCCAGCTCACCAGACAGGGAAAGAGGATCACCCCTCCACTTT. Translation gives CASSPDRERGSPLHF.